A selection of T cell receptor beta chains follows, all from one sample in a study of post-analysis software for immune sequencing data. TCRdb redid the calling of the PCR reads with MiXCR, one entry per CDR3 protein. The repertoire includes approximately 690,000 distinct CDR3 sequences, 55% to 60% of them detected once, and over 9% sits in the top ten. The sequenced sample consisted of blood. All receptors come from a girl aged 2-9 years with multiple sclerosis. The CDR3 runs from the conserved cysteine through the conserved F or W. Each record gives: V gene, CDR3 length, D gene, clone size, J gene, CDR3 protein, CDR3 DNA. The D gene is left open where the match is weak. The size entry is marked missing in some rows and otherwise reads once, few, many or a size class.

V gene: TRBV24-1; CDR3 length: 13; D gene: -; clone size: few; J gene: TRBJ2-3; CDR3 protein: CATSDTGTDTQYF; CDR3 DNA: TGTGCCACCAGTGATACCGGGACAGATACGCAGTATTTT
V gene: TRBV7-9; CDR3 length: 15; D gene: -; clone size: -; J gene: TRBJ2-1; CDR3 protein: CASSPRGTDGDEQFF; CDR3 DNA: TGTGCCAGCAGCCCAAGAGGGACCGATGGCGATGAGCAGTTCTTC
V gene: TRBV6-5; CDR3 length: 15; D gene: TRBD1; clone size: -; J gene: TRBJ1-1; CDR3 protein: CASRPSRGANTEAFF; CDR3 DNA: TGTGCCAGCAGACCGTCCAGGGGGGCCAACACTGAAGCTTTCTTT
V gene: TRBV7-9; CDR3 length: 13; D gene: -; clone size: -; J gene: TRBJ2-5; CDR3 protein: CASKPDSQETQYF; CDR3 DNA: TGTGCCAGCAAACCAGACAGTCAAGAGACCCAGTACTTC
V gene: TRBV6-5; CDR3 length: 14; D gene: -; clone size: -; J gene: TRBJ2-7; CDR3 protein: CASRPGLGSYEQYF; CDR3 DNA: TGTGCCAGCAGACCGGGACTTGGCTCCTACGAGCAGTACTTC
V gene: TRBV5-4; CDR3 length: 16; D gene: TRBD2; clone size: -; J gene: TRBJ2-1; CDR3 protein: CASSLYLAGELNEQFF; CDR3 DNA: TGTGCCAGCAGCTTGTATCTAGCGGGAGAGCTCAATGAGCAGTTCTTC
V gene: TRBV20-1; CDR3 length: 14; D gene: TRBD1; clone size: few; J gene: TRBJ1-2; CDR3 protein: CSARVDRGDYGYTF; CDR3 DNA: TGCAGTGCTAGAGTAGACAGGGGCGACTATGGCTACACCTTC
V gene: TRBV5-1; CDR3 length: 16; D gene: -; clone size: -; J gene: TRBJ1-2; CDR3 protein: CASSLAQDGANYGYTF; CDR3 DNA: TGCGCCAGCAGCTTGGCACAGGACGGAGCTAACTATGGCTACACCTTC
V gene: TRBV20-1; CDR3 length: 15; D gene: -; clone size: -; J gene: TRBJ2-5; CDR3 protein: CSARATPTGRETRYF; CDR3 DNA: TGCAGTGCTAGGGCGACCCCTACAGGGAGGGAGACCCGGTACTTC
V gene: TRBV18; CDR3 length: 16; D gene: TRBD1; clone size: -; J gene: TRBJ2-5; CDR3 protein: CASSPPSTGGRETQYF; CDR3 DNA: TGTGCCAGCTCACCGCCATCTACAGGGGGCAGAGAGACCCAGTACTTC
V gene: TRBV12-5; CDR3 length: 16; D gene: -; clone size: -; J gene: TRBJ2-5; CDR3 protein: CASGVVRDSYQETQYF; CDR3 DNA: TGTGCTAGTGGTGTAGTCCGGGACTCGTACCAAGAGACCCAGTACTTC
V gene: TRBV20-1; CDR3 length: 13; D gene: -; clone size: -; J gene: TRBJ2-1; CDR3 protein: CSASNRATYEQFF; CDR3 DNA: TGCAGTGCTAGTAACAGGGCGACCTACGAGCAGTTCTTC
V gene: TRBV19; CDR3 length: 12; D gene: -; clone size: -; J gene: TRBJ2-5; CDR3 protein: CASSSSVKTQYF; CDR3 DNA: TGTGCCAGTAGTTCGTCAGTGAAGACCCAGTACTTC
V gene: TRBV25-1; CDR3 length: 15; D gene: -; clone size: -; J gene: TRBJ1-2; CDR3 protein: CASSVSGTPNYGYTF; CDR3 DNA: TGTGCCAGCAGTGTATCAGGGACACCTAACTATGGCTACACCTTC
V gene: TRBV5-1; CDR3 length: 16; D gene: -; clone size: -; J gene: TRBJ2-3; CDR3 protein: CASSFTGTPGTDTQYF; CDR3 DNA: TGCGCCAGCAGCTTTACCGGGACACCCGGCACAGATACGCAGTATTTT
V gene: TRBV20-1; CDR3 length: 13; D gene: TRBD2; clone size: -; J gene: TRBJ2-1; CDR3 protein: CSARAGGFNEQFF; CDR3 DNA: TGTAGTGCTAGAGCGGGAGGGTTCAATGAGCAGTTCTTC
V gene: TRBV20-1; CDR3 length: 12; D gene: -; clone size: few; J gene: TRBJ2-5; CDR3 protein: CRALAEGETQYF; CDR3 DNA: TGCAGGGCTTTAGCGGAAGGGGAGACCCAGTACTTC
V gene: TRBV2; CDR3 length: 16; D gene: TRBD2; clone size: many; J gene: TRBJ2-1; CDR3 protein: CASSEVRLAVYNEQFF; CDR3 DNA: TGTGCCAGCAGTGAGGTTAGACTAGCGGTCTACAATGAGCAGTTCTTC
V gene: TRBV7-2; CDR3 length: 14; D gene: -; clone size: -; J gene: TRBJ2-5; CDR3 protein: CASSPQGRQETQYF; CDR3 DNA: TGTGCCAGCAGCCCACAAGGCCGGCAAGAGACCCAGTACTTC
V gene: TRBV10-3; CDR3 length: 15; D gene: TRBD1; clone size: -; J gene: TRBJ1-1; CDR3 protein: CAIRALDRDGTEAFF; CDR3 DNA: TGTGCCATCAGAGCCCTTGACAGGGACGGCACTGAAGCTTTCTTT
V gene: TRBV29-1; CDR3 length: 17; D gene: TRBD2; clone size: few; J gene: TRBJ2-5; CDR3 protein: CSVAGTSGREPQETQYF; CDR3 DNA: TGCAGCGTTGCCGGGACTAGCGGGAGGGAGCCCCAAGAGACCCAGTACTTC
V gene: TRBV7-6; CDR3 length: 15; D gene: TRBD1; clone size: -; J gene: TRBJ1-1; CDR3 protein: CASSLGTGTNTEAFF; CDR3 DNA: TGTGCCAGCAGCTTGGGGACAGGGACGAACACTGAAGCTTTCTTT
V gene: TRBV12-3/TRBV12-4; CDR3 length: 12; D gene: TRBD1; clone size: -; J gene: TRBJ2-7; CDR3 protein: CASRGQAYEQYF; CDR3 DNA: TGTGCCAGCCGGGGACAGGCCTACGAGCAGTACTTC
V gene: TRBV6-2/TRBV6-3; CDR3 length: 14; D gene: TRBD2; clone size: -; J gene: TRBJ2-1; CDR3 protein: CASIVTGGSWEQFF; CDR3 DNA: TGTGCCAGCATCGTCACCGGGGGGTCATGGGAGCAGTTCTTC
V gene: TRBV20-1; CDR3 length: 18; D gene: -; clone size: -; J gene: TRBJ2-1; CDR3 protein: CSARSVVQVPSSYNEQFF; CDR3 DNA: TGCAGTGCTAGATCCGTTGTGCAGGTCCCCAGCTCCTACAATGAGCAGTTCTTC
V gene: TRBV5-1; CDR3 length: 16; D gene: TRBD2; clone size: -; J gene: TRBJ2-1; CDR3 protein: CASSLATSGGSDEQFF; CDR3 DNA: TGCGCCAGCAGCTTGGCTACTAGCGGGGGGAGCGATGAGCAGTTCTTC
V gene: TRBV30; CDR3 length: 15; D gene: -; clone size: -; J gene: TRBJ2-1; CDR3 protein: CAWSVYGALNNEQFF; CDR3 DNA: TGTGCCTGGAGTGTATACGGGGCCCTCAACAATGAGCAGTTCTTC
V gene: TRBV14; CDR3 length: 15; D gene: -; clone size: -; J gene: TRBJ1-2; CDR3 protein: CASSQEGKRFGGYTF; CDR3 DNA: TGTGCCAGCAGCCAAGAGGGGAAAAGGTTCGGTGGCTACACCTTC
V gene: TRBV20-1; CDR3 length: 15; D gene: -; clone size: -; J gene: TRBJ2-7; CDR3 protein: CSARDRVVGAYEQYF; CDR3 DNA: TGCAGTGCTAGAGATAGGGTGGTGGGGGCCTACGAGCAGTACTTC
V gene: TRBV12-3/TRBV12-4; CDR3 length: 13; D gene: -; clone size: -; J gene: TRBJ2-1; CDR3 protein: CASSPSRVDEQFF; CDR3 DNA: TGTGCCAGCAGTCCCTCCAGGGTAGATGAGCAGTTCTTC
V gene: TRBV7-8; CDR3 length: 18; D gene: TRBD2; clone size: -; J gene: TRBJ2-3; CDR3 protein: CASSTRSRGRAITDTQYF; CDR3 DNA: TGTGCCAGCAGCACGCGATCTCGCGGGAGGGCGATCACAGATACGCAGTATTTT
V gene: TRBV14; CDR3 length: 15; D gene: -; clone size: once; J gene: TRBJ1-5; CDR3 protein: CASSHLTVSNQPQHF; CDR3 DNA: TGTGCCAGCAGCCACCTAACAGTTAGCAATCAGCCCCAGCATTTT
V gene: TRBV5-1; CDR3 length: 13; D gene: -; clone size: -; J gene: TRBJ2-5; CDR3 protein: CASSRGQRETQYF; CDR3 DNA: TGCGCCAGCAGCCGAGGACAGAGAGAGACCCAGTACTTC
V gene: TRBV7-2; CDR3 length: 15; D gene: -; clone size: -; J gene: TRBJ2-3; CDR3 protein: CASSSSAGGTDTQYF; CDR3 DNA: TGTGCCAGCAGCTCAAGTGCTGGAGGCACAGATACGCAGTATTTT
V gene: TRBV20-1; CDR3 length: 13; D gene: -; clone size: many; J gene: TRBJ2-5; CDR3 protein: CSAPAGSQETQYF; CDR3 DNA: TGCAGTGCTCCAGCAGGCTCCCAAGAGACCCAGTACTTC
V gene: TRBV20-1; CDR3 length: 19; D gene: -; clone size: few; J gene: TRBJ2-3; CDR3 protein: CSARDGQRVGKGDADTQYF; CDR3 DNA: TGCAGTGCTAGAGATGGACAAAGGGTGGGCAAGGGCGATGCAGATACGCAGTATTTT
V gene: TRBV29-1; CDR3 length: 15; D gene: -; clone size: -; J gene: TRBJ1-2; CDR3 protein: CSVERLMARAFSYTF; CDR3 DNA: TGCAGCGTTGAGCGGTTAATGGCCAGAGCCTTCAGCTACACCTTC
V gene: TRBV7-2; CDR3 length: 16; D gene: TRBD2; clone size: -; J gene: TRBJ2-1; CDR3 protein: CASSPRLAANPWRLFF; CDR3 DNA: TGTGCCAGCAGCCCCCGACTAGCGGCCAACCCCTGGCGACTGTTCTTC
V gene: TRBV29-1; CDR3 length: 12; D gene: -; clone size: -; J gene: TRBJ2-7; CDR3 protein: CSVERGKGEQYF; CDR3 DNA: TGCAGCGTTGAACGGGGGAAAGGCGAGCAGTACTTC
V gene: TRBV12-3/TRBV12-4; CDR3 length: 15; D gene: TRBD1; clone size: -; J gene: TRBJ2-7; CDR3 protein: CASSLRGQIFYEQYF; CDR3 DNA: TGTGCCAGCAGTTTACGGGGACAGATTTTCTACGAGCAGTACTTC
V gene: TRBV12-3/TRBV12-4; CDR3 length: 14; D gene: -; clone size: -; J gene: TRBJ2-3; CDR3 protein: CASTGKGGADTQYF; CDR3 DNA: TGTGCCAGTACGGGGAAAGGGGGAGCAGATACGCAGTATTTT
V gene: TRBV10-3; CDR3 length: 13; D gene: TRBD1; clone size: -; J gene: TRBJ1-1; CDR3 protein: CAINQGVNTEAFF; CDR3 DNA: TGTGCCATCAATCAGGGGGTGAACACTGAAGCTTTCTTT